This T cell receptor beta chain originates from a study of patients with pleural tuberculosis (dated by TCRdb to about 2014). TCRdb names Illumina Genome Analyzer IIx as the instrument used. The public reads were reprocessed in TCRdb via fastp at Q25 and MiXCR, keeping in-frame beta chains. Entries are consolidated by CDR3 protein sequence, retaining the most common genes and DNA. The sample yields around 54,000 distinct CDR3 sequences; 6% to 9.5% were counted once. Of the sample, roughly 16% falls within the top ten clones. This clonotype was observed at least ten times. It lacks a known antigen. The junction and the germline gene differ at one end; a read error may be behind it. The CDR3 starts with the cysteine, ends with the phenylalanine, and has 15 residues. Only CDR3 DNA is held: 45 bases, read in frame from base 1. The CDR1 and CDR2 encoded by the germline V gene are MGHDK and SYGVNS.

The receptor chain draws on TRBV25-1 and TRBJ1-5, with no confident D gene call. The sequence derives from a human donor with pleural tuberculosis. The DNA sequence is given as TGTGCCAGCGGTGAACTCCTAGGAACCAATCAGCCCCAGCATTTT. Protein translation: CASGELLGTNQPQHF.